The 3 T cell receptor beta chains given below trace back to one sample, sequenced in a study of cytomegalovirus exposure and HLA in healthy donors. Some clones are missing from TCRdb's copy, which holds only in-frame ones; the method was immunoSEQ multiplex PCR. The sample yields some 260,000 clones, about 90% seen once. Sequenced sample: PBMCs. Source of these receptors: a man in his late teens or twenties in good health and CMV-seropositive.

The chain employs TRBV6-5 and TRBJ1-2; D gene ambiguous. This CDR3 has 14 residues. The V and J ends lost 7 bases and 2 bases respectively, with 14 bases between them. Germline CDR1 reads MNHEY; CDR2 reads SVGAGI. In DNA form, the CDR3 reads TGTGCCAGCACCAAAATCTCTTGGAACTATGGCTACACCTTC. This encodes CASTKISWNYGYTF.

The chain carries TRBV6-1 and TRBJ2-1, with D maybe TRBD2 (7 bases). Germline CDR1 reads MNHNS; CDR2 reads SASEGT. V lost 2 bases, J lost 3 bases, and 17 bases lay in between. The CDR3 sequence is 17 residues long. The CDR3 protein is CASSEWGGAARYNEQFF. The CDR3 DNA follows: TGTGCCAGCAGTGAATGGGGGGGGGCGGCCCGCTACAATGAGCAGTTCTTC.

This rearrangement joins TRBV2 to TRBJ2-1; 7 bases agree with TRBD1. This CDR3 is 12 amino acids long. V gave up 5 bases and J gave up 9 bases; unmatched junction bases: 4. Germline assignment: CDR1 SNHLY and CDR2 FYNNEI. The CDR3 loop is CASSRDSPEQFF. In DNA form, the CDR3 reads TGTGCCAGCAGTCGGGACAGTCCTGAGCAGTTCTTC.